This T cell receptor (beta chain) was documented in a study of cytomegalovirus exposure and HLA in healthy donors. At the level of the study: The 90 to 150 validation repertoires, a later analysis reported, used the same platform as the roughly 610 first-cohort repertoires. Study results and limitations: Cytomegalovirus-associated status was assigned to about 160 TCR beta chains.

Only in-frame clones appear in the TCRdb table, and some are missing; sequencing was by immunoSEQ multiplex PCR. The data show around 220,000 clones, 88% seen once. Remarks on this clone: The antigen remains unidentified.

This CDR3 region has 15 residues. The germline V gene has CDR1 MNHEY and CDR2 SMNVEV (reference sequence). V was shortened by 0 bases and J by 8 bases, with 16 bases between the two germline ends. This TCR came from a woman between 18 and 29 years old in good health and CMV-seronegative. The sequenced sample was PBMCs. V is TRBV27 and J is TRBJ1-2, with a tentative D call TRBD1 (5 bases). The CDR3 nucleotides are TGTGCCAGCAGTTTATCAAGTCAGGGCATTTACGGCTACACCTTC. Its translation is CASSLSSQGIYGYTF.